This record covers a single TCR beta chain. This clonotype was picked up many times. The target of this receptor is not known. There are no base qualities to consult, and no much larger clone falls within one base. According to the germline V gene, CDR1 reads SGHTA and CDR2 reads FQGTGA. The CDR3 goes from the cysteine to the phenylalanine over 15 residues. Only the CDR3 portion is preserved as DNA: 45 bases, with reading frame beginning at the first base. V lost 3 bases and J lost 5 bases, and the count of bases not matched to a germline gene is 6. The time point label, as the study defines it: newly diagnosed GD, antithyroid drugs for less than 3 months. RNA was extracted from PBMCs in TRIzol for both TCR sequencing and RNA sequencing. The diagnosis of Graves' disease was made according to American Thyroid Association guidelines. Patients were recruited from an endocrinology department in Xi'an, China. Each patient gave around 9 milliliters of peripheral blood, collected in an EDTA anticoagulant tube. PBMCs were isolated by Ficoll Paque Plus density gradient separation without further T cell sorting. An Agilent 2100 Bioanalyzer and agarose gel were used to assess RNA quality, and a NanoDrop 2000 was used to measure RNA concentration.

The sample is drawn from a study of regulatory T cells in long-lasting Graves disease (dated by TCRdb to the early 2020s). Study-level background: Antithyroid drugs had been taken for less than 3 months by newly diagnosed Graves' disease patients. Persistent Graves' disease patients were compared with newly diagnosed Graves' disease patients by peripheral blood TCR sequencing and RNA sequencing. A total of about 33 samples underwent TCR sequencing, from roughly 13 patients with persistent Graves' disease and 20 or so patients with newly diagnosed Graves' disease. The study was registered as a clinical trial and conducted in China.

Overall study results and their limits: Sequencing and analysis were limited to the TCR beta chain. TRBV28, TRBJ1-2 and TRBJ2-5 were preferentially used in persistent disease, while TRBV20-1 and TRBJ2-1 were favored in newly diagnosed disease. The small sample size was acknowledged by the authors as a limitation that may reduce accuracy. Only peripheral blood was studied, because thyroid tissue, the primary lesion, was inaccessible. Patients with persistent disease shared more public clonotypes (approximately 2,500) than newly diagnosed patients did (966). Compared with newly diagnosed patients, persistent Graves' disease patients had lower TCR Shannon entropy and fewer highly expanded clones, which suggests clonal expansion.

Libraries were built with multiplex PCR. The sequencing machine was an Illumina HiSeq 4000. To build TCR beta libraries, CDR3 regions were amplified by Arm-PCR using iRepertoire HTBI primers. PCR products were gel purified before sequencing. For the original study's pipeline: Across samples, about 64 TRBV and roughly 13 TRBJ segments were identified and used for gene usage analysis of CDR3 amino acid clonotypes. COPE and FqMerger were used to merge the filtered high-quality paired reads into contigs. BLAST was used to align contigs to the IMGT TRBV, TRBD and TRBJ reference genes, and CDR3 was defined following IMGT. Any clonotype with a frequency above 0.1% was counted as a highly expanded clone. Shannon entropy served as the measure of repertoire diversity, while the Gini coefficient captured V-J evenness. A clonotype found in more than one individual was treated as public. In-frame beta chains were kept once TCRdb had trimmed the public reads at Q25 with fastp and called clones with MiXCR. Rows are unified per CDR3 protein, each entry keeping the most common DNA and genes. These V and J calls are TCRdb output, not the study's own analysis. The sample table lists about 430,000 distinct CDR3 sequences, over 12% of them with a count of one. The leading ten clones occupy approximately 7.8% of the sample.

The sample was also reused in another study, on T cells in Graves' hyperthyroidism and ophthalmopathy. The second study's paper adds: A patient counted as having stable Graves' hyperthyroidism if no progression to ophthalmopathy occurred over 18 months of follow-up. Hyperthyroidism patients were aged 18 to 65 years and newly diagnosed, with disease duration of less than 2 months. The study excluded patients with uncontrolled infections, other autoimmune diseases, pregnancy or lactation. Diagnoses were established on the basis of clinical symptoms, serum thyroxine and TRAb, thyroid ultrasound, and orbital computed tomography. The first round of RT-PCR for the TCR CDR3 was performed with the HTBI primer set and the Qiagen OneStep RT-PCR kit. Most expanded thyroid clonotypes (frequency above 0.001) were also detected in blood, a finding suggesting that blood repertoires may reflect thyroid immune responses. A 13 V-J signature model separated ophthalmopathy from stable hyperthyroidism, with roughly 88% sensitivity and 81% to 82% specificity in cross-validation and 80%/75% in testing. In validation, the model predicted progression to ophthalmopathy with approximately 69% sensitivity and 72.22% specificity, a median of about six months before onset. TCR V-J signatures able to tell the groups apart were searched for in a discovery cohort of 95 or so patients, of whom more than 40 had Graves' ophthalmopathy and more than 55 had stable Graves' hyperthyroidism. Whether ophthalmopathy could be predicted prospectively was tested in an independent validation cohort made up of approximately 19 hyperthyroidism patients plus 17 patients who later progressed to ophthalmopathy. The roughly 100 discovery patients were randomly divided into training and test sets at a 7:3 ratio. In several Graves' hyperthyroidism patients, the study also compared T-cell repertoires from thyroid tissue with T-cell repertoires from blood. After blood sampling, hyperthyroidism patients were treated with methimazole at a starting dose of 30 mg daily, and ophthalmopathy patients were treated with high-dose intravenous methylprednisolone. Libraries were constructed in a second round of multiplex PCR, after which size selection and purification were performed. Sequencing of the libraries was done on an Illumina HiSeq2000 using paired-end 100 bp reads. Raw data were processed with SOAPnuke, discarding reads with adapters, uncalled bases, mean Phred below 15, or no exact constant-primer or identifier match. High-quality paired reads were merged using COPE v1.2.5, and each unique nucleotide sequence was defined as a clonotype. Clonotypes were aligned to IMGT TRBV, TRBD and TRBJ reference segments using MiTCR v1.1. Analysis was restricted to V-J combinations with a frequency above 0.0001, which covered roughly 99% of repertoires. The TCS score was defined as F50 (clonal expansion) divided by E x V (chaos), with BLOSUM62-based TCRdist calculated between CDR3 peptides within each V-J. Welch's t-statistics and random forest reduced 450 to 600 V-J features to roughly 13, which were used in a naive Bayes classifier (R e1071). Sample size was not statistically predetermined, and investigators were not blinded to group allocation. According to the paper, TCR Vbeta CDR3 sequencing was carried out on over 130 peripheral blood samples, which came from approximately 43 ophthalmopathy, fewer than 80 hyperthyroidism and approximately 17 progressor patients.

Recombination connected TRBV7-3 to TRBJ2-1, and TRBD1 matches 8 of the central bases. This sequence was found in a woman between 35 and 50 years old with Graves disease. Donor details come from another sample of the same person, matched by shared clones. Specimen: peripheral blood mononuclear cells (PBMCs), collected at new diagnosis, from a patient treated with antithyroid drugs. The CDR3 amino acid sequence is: CASSFAGGINNEQFF. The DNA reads TGTGCCAGCAGCTTCGCAGGGGGCATCAACAATGAGCAGTTCTTC.